A single sample gave rise to the 28 T cell receptor beta chains below, sequenced in a study of blood T cell repertoires in COVID-19. Using immunoSEQ multiplex PCR, the repertoire was profiled, and TCRdb retains in-frame clones only, with some absent. The sample includes 100,000 or so clones, roughly 87% of them seen just once. Sequenced: peripheral blood. The receptors were sampled from a man aged 50-60 years with active COVID-19.

The CDR3, as DNA: TGTGCCAGCAGCGTAGCAGGAGGAAACACCATATATTTT. It translates to CASSVAGGNTIYF. The chain uses TRBV9 and TRBJ1-3, with D unresolved. Germline V lookup: CDR1 SGDLS, CDR2 YYNGEE. The CDR3 is 13 amino acids. The ends were cut back, 0 bases at V and 4 bases at J, with 5 bases in the middle.

The chain carries TRBV27 and TRBJ1-2, with D tentatively TRBD1 (6 bases). Trimming took off 7 bases at V and 0 bases at J, with 12 bases between the two ends. There are 14 residues in the CDR3. In germline, CDR1 is MNHEY, CDR2 SMNVEV (reference sequence). The chain's CDR3 is CASKPTGANYGYTF. The CDR3 DNA follows: TGTGCCAGCAAACCGACAGGAGCTAACTATGGCTACACCTTC.

This chain joins TRBV29-1 and TRBJ1-5; 7 bases fit TRBD1. The length of the CDR3 is 13 residues. Germline CDR1 SQVTM, CDR2 ANQGSEA. The junction had 6 bases not matched to a gene; V was cut back by 7 bases and J by 3 bases. The CDR3 here is CSEFDRDNQPQHF. The CDR3 DNA sequence: TGCAGCGAATTCGACAGGGACAATCAGCCCCAGCATTTT.

The rearrangement uses TRBV7-9 and TRBJ1-1; unclear D gene. Trimming removed 6 bases at V and 2 bases at J, with 4 bases between. This CDR3 comprises 11 residues. CDR1 and CDR2 from the germline V gene are SEHNR and FQNEAQ (reference sequence). CDR3 region: CASRTNTEAFF. The CDR3 DNA follows: TGTGCCAGCAGGACTAACACTGAAGCTTTCTTT. The full variable domain, completed using reference TRBV7-9 and TRBJ1-1, is DTGVSQNPRHKITKRGQNVTFRCDPISEHNRLYWYRQTLGQGPEFLTYFQNEAQLEKSRLLSDRFSAERPKGSFSTLEIQRTEQGDSAMYLCASRTNTEAFFGQGTRLTVV.

This sequence joins TRBV27 and TRBJ2-2, with D maybe TRBD1 (5 bases). The germline gives CDR1 MNHEY, CDR2 SMNVEV (reference sequence). This CDR3 spans 15 amino acids. The V end lost 2 bases, the J end lost 3 bases, and 10 bases lay between the germline ends. CDR3 protein: CASSLETAYTGELFF. CDR3 bases: TGTGCCAGCAGTTTAGAGACAGCTTACACCGGGGAGCTGTTTTTT.

This chain joins TRBV6-5 and TRBJ1-2, with 7 bases identical to TRBD1. This CDR3 spans 13 amino acids. CDR1 is MNHEY, CDR2 SVGAGI, per germline. J was trimmed by 7 bases and V by 10 bases; bases with no gene match: 12. The CDR3 DNA reads as TGTGCCACGTACAGGGGACCTTCCGTTGGCTACACCTTC. This translates into CATYRGPSVGYTF.

This chain links TRBV11-2 with TRBJ1-1; D gene uncertain. The V end lost 3 bases, the J end lost 1 base, and 6 bases lay between the germline ends. The germline gives CDR1 SGHAT, CDR2 FQNNGV. This CDR3 comprises 13 residues. CDR3 DNA sequence: TGTGCCAGCAGCTTGACGGGGAACACTGAAGCTTTCTTT. The encoded protein is CASSLTGNTEAFF.

The rearrangement uses TRBV7-2 and TRBJ1-6; weak D call: TRBD1 (6 bases). Germline CDR1 is SGHTA and CDR2 is FQGNSA. The CDR3 covers 14 residues. V was clipped by 4 bases and J by 9 bases, with 13 bases between them. CDR3 region: CASSSDRQVSPLHF. The CDR3 DNA follows: TGTGCCAGCAGCTCTGACAGGCAGGTTTCACCCCTCCACTTT.

Notes on this clone: A read error may be the cause here, since a much bigger clone is one base away. J is TRBJ1-6 and V is TRBV11-2; 7 bases are a match to TRBD1. The CDR3 contains 15 residues. CDR1 and CDR2 from the germline V gene are SGHAT and FQNNGV. The junction had 5 bases not matched to a gene; V was cut back by 5 bases and J by 4 bases. The CDR3 is CASSPGTVYNSPLHF. The DNA for the CDR3 is TGTGCCAGCAGCCCCGGGACAGTGTATAATTCACCCCTCCACTTT.

CDR3 sequence reads: CASSYPPGHDYEQYF. The CDR3 region has the DNA TGTGCCAGCAGTTACCCTCCGGGACACGATTACGAGCAGTACTTC. This chain links TRBV6-5 with TRBJ2-7; the D gene is possibly TRBD1 (6 bases). Per germline, CDR1 MNHEY and CDR2 SVGAGI. V was trimmed by 2 bases and J by 4 bases, leaving 15 bases between them. CDR3 size: 15 residues.

This chain uses TRBV7-3 with TRBJ2-1; 11 bases map to TRBD2. Per germline, CDR1 SGHTA and CDR2 FQGTGA. CDR3 size: 15 residues. Trimming at V came to 5 bases and at J to 7 bases, leaving 7 bases not matched to a gene. This CDR3 is CASSALAGGNNEQFF. The CDR3 DNA is TGTGCCAGCAGCGCTCTAGCGGGGGGCAATAATGAGCAGTTCTTC.

This sequence joins TRBV6-2 or TRBV6-3 and TRBJ1-2; D is possibly TRBD1 (5 bases). Germline-derived CDR1 and CDR2 are MNHEY and SVGEGT. V shed 6 bases and J shed 4 bases, with 12 bases lying between them. The CDR3 runs to 13 residues. CDR3: CASSPDMGYGYTF. The CDR3 DNA reads TGTGCCAGCAGCCCGGACATGGGCTATGGCTACACCTTC.

This sequence joins TRBV9 and TRBJ2-2, with D perhaps matching TRBD1 (6 bases). The length of the CDR3 is 15 residues. V was cut by 3 bases and J by 4 bases, with 13 bases left in between. Germline lookup yields CDR1 SGDLS and CDR2 YYNGEE. CDR3 in DNA: TGTGCCAGCAGCGGAGGGGGTACAGTCACCGGGGAGCTGTTTTTT. Its translation: CASSGGGTVTGELFF.

This rearrangement joins TRBV5-1 to TRBJ1-3; D unresolved. Trimming cost V 3 bases and J 5 bases, with 6 bases left between them. CDR1 and CDR2 from the germline V gene are SGHRS and YFSETQ. The CDR3 is 12 amino acids. The CDR3 sequence is CASSSSRNTIYF. The DNA for the CDR3 is TGCGCCAGCAGCTCTTCTAGAAACACCATATATTTT. Full variable domain (outside the CDR3, taken from reference TRBV5-1 and TRBJ1-3): KAGVTQTPRYLIKTRGQQVTLSCSPISGHRSVSWYQQTPGQGLQFLFEYFSETQRNKGNFPGRFSGRQFSNSRSEMNVSTLELGDSALYLCASSSSRNTIYFGEGSWLTVV.

This clone was picked up a small number of times. The chain employs TRBV19 and TRBJ1-5; a weak D match, TRBD1 (6 bases). Trimming took off 6 bases at V and 3 bases at J, with 12 bases between the two ends. The CDR3 spans 14 residues. Per the germline V gene, CDR1 is LNHDA and CDR2 is SQIVND (reference sequence). As DNA, the CDR3 is TGTGCCAGTAGAGAGACAGGAGTCAATCAGCCCCAGCATTTT. Its translation: CASRETGVNQPQHF.

The chain has TRBV7-2 and TRBJ2-5, with 7 bases identical to TRBD2. Germline CDR1 and CDR2: SGHTA and FQGNSA. The V segment lost 0 bases and the J segment 1 base; nucleotides outside the gene matches: 2. This CDR3 is built from 15 residues. In nucleotides, the CDR3 is TGTGCCAGCAGCTTAGCCGGCGGGAGCCAAGAGACCCAGTACTTC. Residues: CASSLAGGSQETQYF.

The chain combines TRBV2 with TRBJ1-1, with no clear D. Trimming pared 8 bases from V and 0 bases from J, leaving 10 bases between. CDR3 size: 13 residues. Germline lookup yields CDR1 SNHLY and CDR2 FYNNEI. The CDR3 loop reads CASAPGMNTEAFF. CDR3 bases: TGTGCCAGCGCCCCCGGGATGAACACTGAAGCTTTCTTT.

The rearrangement joins TRBV6-5 to TRBJ1-3, with 7 nucleotides matching TRBD1. The V and J ends lost 4 bases and 3 bases, in that order; junction bases with no gene match: 6. This CDR3 region has 15 residues. Germline CDR1 and CDR2: MNHEY and SVGAGI. As DNA, the CDR3 is TGTGCCAGCAGTTCCCCGGGACAGCTTGGAAACACCATATATTTT. It yields the protein CASSSPGQLGNTIYF.

V and J are TRBV10-2 and TRBJ2-7; D might be TRBD1 (6 bases). CDR1 is WSHSY, CDR2 SAAADI, per germline. The V end was cut by 0 bases, the J end by 5 bases, with 14 bases between. CDR3 length: 15 amino acids. The CDR3 bases are TGCGCCAGCAGTGAGTCGTTTGGGGGCTCTGACGAGCAGTACTTC. It encodes CASSESFGGSDEQYF.

CDR3 residues: CASSFPRVNGTGELFF. The CDR3 nucleotides read TGCGCCAGCAGCTTCCCCAGGGTAAACGGCACCGGGGAGCTGTTTTTT. The chain carries TRBV5-1 and TRBJ2-2; a weak D match, TRBD1 (5 bases). Germline V gene lookup returns CDR1 SGHRS and CDR2 YFSETQ. V was shortened by 2 bases and J by 4 bases, with 15 bases between the two germline ends. CDR3 size: 16 residues.

The V gene is TRBV4-1, the J gene TRBJ1-6; TRBD1 might be the D (5 bases). Trimming cost V 0 bases and J 8 bases, with 17 bases left between them. The CDR3 has 17 residues. The germline V gene has CDR1 MGHRA and CDR2 YSYEKL. The CDR3 bases are TGCGCCAGCAGCCAAGAACGGTTAGGGCAGGGCTATTCACCCCTCCACTTT. Amino acids: CASSQERLGQGYSPLHF.

The chain carries TRBV7-2 and TRBJ1-2, with 8 bases fitting TRBD1. CDR3 length equals 17 residues. Germline V gives CDR1 SGHTA, CDR2 FQGNSA. The junction had 10 bases not matched to a gene; V was cut back by 4 bases and J by 0 bases. This CDR3 is CASSYAVLQGANYGYTF. CDR3 DNA: TGTGCCAGCAGCTACGCCGTCCTACAGGGGGCTAACTATGGCTACACCTTC.

The chain carries TRBV10-1 and TRBJ1-2; 7 positions match TRBD1. The germline V gene has CDR1 WNHNN and CDR2 SYGVQD (reference sequence). With V trimmed by 4 bases and J by 8 bases, 10 bases remained unmatched. The CDR3 loop spans 14 amino acids. CDR3 DNA: TGCGCCAGCAGTGTGGGACAGTCCTGGGAGGGCTACACCTTC. This gives the protein CASSVGQSWEGYTF.

The chain recombines TRBV18 with TRBJ1-5; possible D gene TRBD1, 5 bases. The V gene's germline CDR1 is KGHSH and CDR2 LQKENI. This CDR3 is built from 13 residues. Trimming removed 5 bases at V and 4 bases at J, with 9 bases between. The CDR3 spells CASSGGGNQPQHF. In nucleotides, the CDR3 is TGTGCCAGCTCAGGGGGAGGGAATCAGCCCCAGCATTTT.

Only one count was recorded for this clone. The chain combines TRBV19 with TRBJ1-5; D gene unclear. CDR1 and CDR2 (germline): LNHDA, SQIVND (reference sequence). Between the trimmed V and J ends, which lost 3 bases and 4 bases, there was a span of 7 bases. This CDR3 region has 13 residues. In DNA form, the CDR3 reads TGTGCCAGTAGTATTACAATTAATCAGCCCCAGCATTTT. Protein product: CASSITINQPQHF. Full variable domain (rest looked up from reference TRBV19 and TRBJ1-5): DGGITQSPKYLFRKEGQNVTLSCEQNLNHDAMYWYRQDPGQGLRLIYYSQIVNDFQKGDIAEGYSVSREKKESFPLTVTSAQKNPTAFYLCASSITINQPQHFGDGTRLSIL.

The chain couples TRBV9 to TRBJ1-2; the D gene is possibly TRBD1 (6 bases). Trimming removed 3 bases at V and 6 bases at J, with 18 bases between. This CDR3 has 15 amino acids. Germline CDR1 reads SGDLS; CDR2 reads YYNGEE. The CDR3 reads CASSETSGTRDGYTF. The CDR3 DNA sequence: TGTGCCAGCAGCGAGACCTCCGGGACAAGGGATGGCTACACCTTC.

This clone was seen only once. The rearrangement links TRBV7-8 to TRBJ2-2; 9 bases are a match to TRBD2. Germline V gene sequence: CDR1 SGHVS, CDR2 FQNEAQ. This CDR3 spans 17 amino acids. Trimming removed 3 bases from V and 4 bases from J; junction bases left unmatched: 9. This CDR3 reads CASSLGMAGGTTGELFF. The CDR3, as DNA: TGTGCCAGCAGCTTGGGGATGGCGGGGGGGACCACCGGGGAGCTGTTTTTT.

This clone has just one count. The gene calls are TRBV7-6 and TRBJ1-6; 7 nucleotides match TRBD1. V lost 1 base and J lost 7; bases outside the gene matches: 4. Germline V lookup: CDR1 SGHVS, CDR2 FNYEAQ. The CDR3 length is 15 residues. The CDR3 bases are TGTGCCAGCAGCTTAGGAGGGGGCGGAAATTCACCCCTCCACTTT. Protein sequence: CASSLGGGGNSPLHF.